A selection of T cell receptor beta chains follows, all from one sample in a study of early T cells in non-severe SARS-CoV-2 infection. Each CDR3 protein gets one entry after TCRdb re-called the 5' RACE reads with MiXCR. The sample includes about 77,000 distinct CDR3 sequences, about 15% seen only once; the top ten take approximately 2.6%. The sequencing input was whole blood. These receptor sequences come from an adult who was a healthcare worker with PCR-confirmed SARS-CoV-2 infection or an uninfected control (not recorded which). The CDR3 runs from the conserved cysteine through the conserved F or W. A D gene is named only where the DNA matches it firmly. The size entry is marked missing in some rows and otherwise reads once, few, many or a size class.

TRBV7-2	TRBJ2-5	TRBD2	few	CASSRGGARETQYF	TGTGCCAGCAGCCGCGGGGGGGCGAGGGAGACCCAGTACTTC
TRBV11-3	TRBJ1-4	NA	few	CASSLGRADEKLFF	TGTGCCAGCAGCTTAGGAAGGGCGGATGAAAAACTGTTTTTT
TRBV6-1	TRBJ2-7	NA	NA	CASSEARTGLLSYEQYF	TGTGCCAGCAGTGAAGCCCGAACCGGGCTTCTATCCTACGAGCAGTACTTC
TRBV4-1	TRBJ1-5	NA	many	CASSWGVAPGQNQPQHF	TGCGCCAGCAGCTGGGGGGTGGCTCCCGGACAAAATCAGCCCCAGCATTTT
TRBV20-1	TRBJ2-1	NA	NA	CSAREFRGNEQFF	TGCAGTGCTAGAGAGTTTAGAGGCAATGAGCAGTTCTTC
TRBV18	TRBJ2-7	NA	NA	CASSPTVYEQYF	TGTGCCAGCTCACCAACGGTATACGAGCAGTACTTC
TRBV9	TRBJ1-2	NA	few	CASSVGGASYGYTF	TGTGCCAGCAGCGTAGGGGGCGCTAGCTATGGCTACACCTTC
TRBV18	TRBJ2-7	TRBD1	NA	CASSYRGEQYF	TGTGCCAGCTCATACAGGGGCGAGCAGTACTTC
TRBV7-7	TRBJ2-2	NA	NA	CASSLEMGTHTGELFF	TGTGCTAGCAGCTTAGAGATGGGGACCCACACCGGGGAGCTGTTTTTT
TRBV11-1	TRBJ2-5	NA	few	CASSLVRTANEETQYF	TGTGCCAGCAGCTTAGTGCGGACAGCCAATGAAGAGACCCAGTACTTC
TRBV13	TRBJ2-7	NA	NA	CASSLGAAPEQYF	TGTGCCAGCAGCTTAGGGGCAGCCCCCGAGCAGTACTTC
TRBV18	TRBJ1-5	TRBD1	NA	CASSLGGGQVEQHF	TGTGCCAGCTCACTCGGCGGGGGACAGGTTGAACAGCATTTT
TRBV11-2	TRBJ2-3	NA	few	CASSLESGARSTDTQYF	TGTGCCAGCAGCTTAGAATCAGGGGCTAGAAGCACAGATACGCAGTATTTT
TRBV2	TRBJ2-7	TRBD1	few	CASGMARDRGQRAYEQYF	TGTGCCAGCGGAATGGCCCGGGACAGGGGACAACGGGCCTACGAGCAGTACTTC
TRBV18	TRBJ1-4	TRBD1	NA	CASSPGQGNEKLFF	TGTGCCAGCTCACCGGGACAGGGGAATGAAAAACTGTTTTTT
TRBV27	TRBJ1-1	TRBD1	few	CASTRYTLGTGELNTEAFF	TGTGCCAGCACTCGATATACCTTAGGGACAGGGGAGCTGAACACTGAAGCTTTCTTT
TRBV4-2	TRBJ2-7	NA	few	CASSQLATLAEQYF	TGTGCCAGCAGCCAACTAGCGACCCTCGCCGAGCAGTACTTC
TRBV5-1	TRBJ2-1	TRBD1	NA	CASSLARLQGAYNEQFF	TGCGCCAGCAGCTTGGCCCGTCTTCAGGGGGCCTACAATGAGCAGTTCTTC
TRBV20-1	TRBJ2-5	NA	NA	CSARVRRNQETQYF	TGCAGTGCTAGAGTTAGACGCAATCAAGAGACCCAGTACTTC
TRBV24-1	TRBJ2-1	TRBD1	NA	CATSETWTGGVYNEQFF	TGTGCCACCAGTGAAACATGGACAGGGGGCGTCTACAATGAGCAGTTCTTC
TRBV7-8	TRBJ2-1	NA	many	CASSLEALYNEQFF	TGTGCCAGCAGCTTAGAAGCACTTTACAATGAGCAGTTCTTC
TRBV19	TRBJ1-1	TRBD1	few	CASTPLRTGLAEAFF	TGTGCCAGTACCCCACTCCGGACAGGGCTTGCCGAAGCTTTCTTT
TRBV5-1	TRBJ2-7	TRBD2	NA	CASSSSRAGVGTDEQYF	TGCGCCAGCAGCTCCTCACGGGCGGGAGTAGGGACGGACGAGCAGTACTTC
TRBV25-1	TRBJ2-7	TRBD1	NA	CASPRQDRGRKGSYEQYF	TGTGCCAGCCCGCGCCAGGACAGGGGCCGGAAAGGTTCCTACGAGCAGTACTTC
TRBV30	TRBJ2-1	NA	few	CAWSGVSSYNEQFF	TGTGCCTGGAGTGGCGTTAGCTCCTACAATGAGCAGTTCTTC
TRBV6-6	TRBJ1-1	NA	few	CASSYRHIPVNAEAFF	TGTGCCAGCAGTTACCGCCATATTCCTGTCAACGCTGAAGCTTTCTTT